The entry that follows covers one T cell receptor beta chain sequence. The antigen is unknown. Trimming took 4 bases from V and 5 from J; bases not matched to a gene: 6. Germline V CDR1 and CDR2: MNHEY, SVGEGT. CDR3 length: 14 residues. These data belong to a study of blood T cells in healthy people across ages. The authors drew roughly 9.8 milliliters of peripheral blood from each donor. Whole-study results and caveats: In long-lived donors, naive CD4+ cell counts and diversity exceeded those of aged donors. Researchers deemed the diversity estimates from one million T cells underestimates.

The authors ran a second PCR of roughly 6 to 11 cycles using a sample-barcoded 5' primer and a J-beta primer mix. TCRdb itself ran the 5' RACE reads through MiXCR, one entry per CDR3 protein. The data show about 970,000 distinct CDR3 sequences, around 54% seen once. This receptor was taken from a woman in her sixties or seventies in good health. The V and J genes are TRBV6-2 or TRBV6-3 and TRBJ2-7, with 9 positions matching TRBD1. The sample taken for sequencing was blood. The CDR3 loop reads CASSWGQGINEQYF. CDR3 sequence (DNA): TGTGCCAGCAGTTGGGGACAGGGTATCAACGAGCAGTACTTC.